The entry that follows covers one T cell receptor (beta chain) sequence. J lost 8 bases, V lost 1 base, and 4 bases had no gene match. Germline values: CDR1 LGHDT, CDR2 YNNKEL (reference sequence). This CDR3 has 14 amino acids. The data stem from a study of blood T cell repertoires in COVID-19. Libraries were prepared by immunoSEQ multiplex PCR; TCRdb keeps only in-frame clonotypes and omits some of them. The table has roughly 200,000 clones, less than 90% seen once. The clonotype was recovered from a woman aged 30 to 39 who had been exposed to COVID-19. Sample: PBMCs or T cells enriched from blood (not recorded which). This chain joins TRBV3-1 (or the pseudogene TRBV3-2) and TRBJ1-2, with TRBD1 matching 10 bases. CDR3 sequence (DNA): TGTGCCAGCAGCCAAGTTGGGACAGGGGTCGGCTACACCTTC. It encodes CASSQVGTGVGYTF.